The subject of this entry is one T cell receptor beta chain. These data are taken from a study of OX40 agonist ivuxolimab in advanced cancers. Data came from immunoSEQ multiplex PCR; TCRdb stores just in-frame clones and leaves some out. The data hold 55,000 to 80,000 clones, with over 75% observed a single time. The V gene end was trimmed by 0 bases and the J gene end by 4 bases; junction bases not matched to a gene: 3. CDR1 and CDR2 (germline): SEHNR, FQNEAQ (reference sequence). The length of the CDR3 is 16 residues. The sequences come from CD4+ or CD8+ T cells sorted from blood, collected in a trial of the OX40 agonist ivuxolimab. V usage is TRBV7-9 and J usage is TRBJ2-7; 13 nucleotides match TRBD2. The clonotype was recovered from an adult with an advanced solid tumor such as melanoma, head and neck, liver or kidney cancer. The CDR3 reads CASSLALAGGRYEQYF. The CDR3 bases are TGTGCCAGCAGCTTAGCACTAGCGGGAGGGCGGTACGAGCAGTACTTC. Full variable domain (missing parts from reference TRBV7-9 and TRBJ2-7): DTGVSQNPRHKITKRGQNVTFRCDPISEHNRLYWYRQTLGQGPEFLTYFQNEAQLEKSRLLSDRFSAERPKGSFSTLEIQRTEQGDSAMYLCASSLALAGGRYEQYFGPGTRLTVT.